What follows is one T cell receptor beta chain and its context. Other DNA sequences in this sample translate to the same CDR3. This record belongs to a study of blood T cell repertoires in COVID-19. Whole-study context: T cells, B-cell-depleted T cells, or PBMCs provided the cDNA or gDNA that served as material.

The data were produced by immunoSEQ multiplex PCR, yet TCRdb's version contains in-frame clones alone and is incomplete. The profile shows around 380,000 clones, around 87% of them singletons. V dropped 5 bases and J dropped 0; count of bases not matched to a gene: 0. The length of the CDR3 is 14 residues. Germline V gene sequence: CDR1 LNHDA, CDR2 SQIVND (reference sequence). This TCR derives from a man younger than 40 who had recovered from COVID-19. Source material: PBMCs or T cells enriched from blood (not recorded which). The chain has TRBV19 and TRBJ2-2; 7 positions match TRBD1. CDR3 DNA sequence: TGTGCCAGTAGTGGGACAGCGAACACCGGGGAGCTGTTTTTT. It specifies CASSGTANTGELFF.